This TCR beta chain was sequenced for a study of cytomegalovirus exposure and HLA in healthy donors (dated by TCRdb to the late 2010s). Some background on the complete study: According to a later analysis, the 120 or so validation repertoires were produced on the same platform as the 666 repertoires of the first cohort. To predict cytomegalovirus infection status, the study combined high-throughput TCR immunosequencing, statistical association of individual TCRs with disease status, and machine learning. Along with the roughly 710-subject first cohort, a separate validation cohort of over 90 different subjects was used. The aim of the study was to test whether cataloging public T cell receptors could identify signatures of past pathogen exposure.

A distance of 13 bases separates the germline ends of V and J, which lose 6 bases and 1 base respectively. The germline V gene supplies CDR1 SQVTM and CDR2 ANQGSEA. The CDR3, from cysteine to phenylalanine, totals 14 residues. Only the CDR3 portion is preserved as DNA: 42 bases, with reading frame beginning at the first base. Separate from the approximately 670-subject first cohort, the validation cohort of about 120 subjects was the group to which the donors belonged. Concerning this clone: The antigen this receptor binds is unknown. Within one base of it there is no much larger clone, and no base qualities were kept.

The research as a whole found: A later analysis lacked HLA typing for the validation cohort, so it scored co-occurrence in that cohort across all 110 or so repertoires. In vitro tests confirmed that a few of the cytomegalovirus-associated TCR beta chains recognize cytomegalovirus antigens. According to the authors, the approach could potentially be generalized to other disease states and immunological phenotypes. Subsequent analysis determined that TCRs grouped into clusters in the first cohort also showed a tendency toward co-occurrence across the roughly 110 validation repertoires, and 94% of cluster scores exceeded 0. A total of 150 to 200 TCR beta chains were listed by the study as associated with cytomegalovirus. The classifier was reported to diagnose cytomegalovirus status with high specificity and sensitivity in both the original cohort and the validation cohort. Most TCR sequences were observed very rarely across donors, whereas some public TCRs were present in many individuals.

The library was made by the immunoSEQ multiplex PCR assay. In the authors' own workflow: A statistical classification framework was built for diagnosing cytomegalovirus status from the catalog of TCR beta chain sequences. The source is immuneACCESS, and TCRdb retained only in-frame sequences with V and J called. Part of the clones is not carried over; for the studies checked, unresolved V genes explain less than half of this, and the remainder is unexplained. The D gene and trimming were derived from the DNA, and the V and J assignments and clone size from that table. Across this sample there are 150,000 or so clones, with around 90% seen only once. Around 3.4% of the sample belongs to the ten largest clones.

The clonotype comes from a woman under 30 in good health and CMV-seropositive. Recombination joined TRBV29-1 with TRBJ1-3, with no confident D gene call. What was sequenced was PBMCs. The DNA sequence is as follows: TGCAGCGTAGAACAGCGGCCTTCTGGAAACACCATATATTTT. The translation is CSVEQRPSGNTIYF.